This TCR beta chain stems from a study of preoperative IRX-2 immunotherapy in early breast cancer. Produced via immunoSEQ multiplex PCR; TCRdb's table is partial and in-frame only. The sample includes tens of thousands of clones, roughly four fifths of them seen just once. The sample's treatment: preoperative locoregional IRX-2 cytokine immunotherapy. Samples came from a phase Ib trial of preoperative locoregional IRX-2 cytokine immunotherapy. CDR3 length: 16 amino acids. Trimming took 6 bases from V and 3 from J; bases not matched to a gene: 15. The germline V gene has CDR1 SQVTM and CDR2 ANQGSEA. This TCR came from a human donor with breast cancer. Source: lymph node tissue, taken after IRX-2 immunotherapy. This chain uses TRBV29-1 with TRBJ1-1; 8 positions agree with TRBD1. CDR3 in DNA: TGCAGCGTGAGGGACAGGACCACACCTATGTACACTGAAGCTTTCTTT. Translating gives CSVRDRTTPMYTEAFF.